This T cell receptor beta chain was identified during a study of identical twins. The CDR3 has 15 amino acids. Germline assignment: CDR1 MDHEN and CDR2 SYDVKM. V trimming: 7 bases; J trimming: 3 bases; junction bases outside the gene matches: 10. In the case of this clonotype: Its antigen is as yet unknown.

TCRdb ran MiXCR on the 5' RACE reads and lists one entry per CDR3 protein. The profile shows 420,000 or so distinct CDR3 sequences, under 20% of them singletons. General study results and limits: The presence of invariant MAIT and iNKT cells could partly confound analyses of zero-insertion sequences.

Sample: naive T cells sorted from blood. This receptor was taken from a man between 50 and 59 years old in good health. The genes are TRBV28 and TRBJ2-7, with 9 bases matching TRBD2. CDR3 nucleotide sequence: TGTGCCAGCACAGATGGGCCTAGCGGGAACTACGAGCAGTACTTC. This encodes CASTDGPSGNYEQYF.